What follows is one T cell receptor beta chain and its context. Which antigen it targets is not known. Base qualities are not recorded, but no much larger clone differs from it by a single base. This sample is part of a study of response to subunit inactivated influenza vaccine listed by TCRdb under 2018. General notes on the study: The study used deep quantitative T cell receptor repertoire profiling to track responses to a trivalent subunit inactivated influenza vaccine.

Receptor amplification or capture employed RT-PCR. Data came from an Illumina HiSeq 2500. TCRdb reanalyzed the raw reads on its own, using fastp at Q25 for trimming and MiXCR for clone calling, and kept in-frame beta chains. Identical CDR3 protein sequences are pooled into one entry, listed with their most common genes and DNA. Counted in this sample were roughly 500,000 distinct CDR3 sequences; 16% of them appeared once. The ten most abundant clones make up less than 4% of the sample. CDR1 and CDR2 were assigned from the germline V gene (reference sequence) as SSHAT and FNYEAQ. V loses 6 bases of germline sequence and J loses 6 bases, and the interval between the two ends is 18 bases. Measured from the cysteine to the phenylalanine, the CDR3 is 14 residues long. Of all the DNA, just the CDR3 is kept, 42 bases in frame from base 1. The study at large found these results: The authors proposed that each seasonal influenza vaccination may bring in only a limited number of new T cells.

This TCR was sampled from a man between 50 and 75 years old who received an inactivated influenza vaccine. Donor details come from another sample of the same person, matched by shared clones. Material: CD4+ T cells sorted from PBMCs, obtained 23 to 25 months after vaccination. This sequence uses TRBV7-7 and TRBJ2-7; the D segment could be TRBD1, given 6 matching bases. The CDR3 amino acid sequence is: CASSSNTGSGEQYF. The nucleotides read TGTGCCAGCAGTTCTAACACAGGGTCGGGCGAGCAGTACTTC.